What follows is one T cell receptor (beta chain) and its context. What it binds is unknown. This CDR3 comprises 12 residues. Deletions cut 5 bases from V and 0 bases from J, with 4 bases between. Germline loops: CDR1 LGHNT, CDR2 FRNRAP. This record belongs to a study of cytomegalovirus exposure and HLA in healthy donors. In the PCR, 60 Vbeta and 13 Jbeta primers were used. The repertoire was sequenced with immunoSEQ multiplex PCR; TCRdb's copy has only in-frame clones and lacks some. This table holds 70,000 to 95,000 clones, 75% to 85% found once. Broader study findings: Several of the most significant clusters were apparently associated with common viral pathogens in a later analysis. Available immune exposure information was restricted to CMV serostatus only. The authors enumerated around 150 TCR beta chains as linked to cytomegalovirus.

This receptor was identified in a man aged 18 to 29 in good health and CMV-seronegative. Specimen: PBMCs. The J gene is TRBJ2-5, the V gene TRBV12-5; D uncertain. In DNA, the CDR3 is TGTGCTAGTGGTCGGGACCAAGAGACCCAGTACTTC. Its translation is CASGRDQETQYF.